The clone carrying this T cell receptor (beta chain) has at least ten counts. This specimen belongs to a study of early T cells in non-severe SARS-CoV-2 infection. Study in general: Bulk RNA from unsorted whole blood was sequenced; chains were unpaired.

TCRdb passed the 5' RACE reads through MiXCR, listing each CDR3 protein once. The sample records 80,000 to 95,000 distinct CDR3 sequences, approximately 13% being singletons. V lost 5 bases to trimming and J lost 4 bases; unmatched junction nucleotides: 8. Germline loops: CDR1 LGHDT, CDR2 YNNKEL (reference sequence). The CDR3 has 15 residues. The sample consisted of whole blood. This sequence originates from an adult who was a healthcare worker with PCR-confirmed SARS-CoV-2 infection or an uninfected control (not recorded which). V is TRBV3-1 and J is TRBJ2-7; TRBD2 matches at 10 bases. Here the CDR3 DNA reads TGTGCCAGCAGCTCCAGCGGGAGGGCCTATTACGAGCAGTACTTC. Translation gives CASSSSGRAYYEQYF.